The source of this T cell receptor beta chain is a study of T-cell memory formation after mild COVID-19 (dated by TCRdb to about 2021). About the study as a whole: TCR sequence clusters from the two donors were largely donor specific. Longitudinal TCRalpha and TCRbeta repertoire sequencing tracked T-cell clones expanding and contracting after mild COVID-19 in two donors. Two young, previously healthy adult volunteers made up the cohort, one male and one female.

Ficoll-Paque density gradient centrifugation was used to isolate PBMCs. A note on this clonotype: Its antigen remains unidentified. Base quality data are lacking; no much larger clone is found one base away.

The run used an Illumina NovaSeq 6000. cDNA libraries for TCRalpha and TCRbeta were prepared by 5'RACE using constant-segment primers, with sample barcodes and unique molecular identifiers added. Trizol reagent was used to extract RNA from every sample. Amplification of the libraries took two PCR steps, and the second step added a second sample barcode plus Illumina TruSeq adapters. The libraries were sequenced on an Illumina NovaSeq using 2 x 150 bp paired-end reads. The study's own analysis went as follows. Demultiplexing of reads and collapsing into UMI-guided consensus sequences were performed with migec v1.2.7. With mixcr v2.1.11, UMI consensuses were aligned to TRA and TRB V and J templates and assembled into clonotypes. A clonotype was counted as expanded or contracted only when both edgeR and NoisET called the clonotype significant, with the noise models trained on biological replicates. For edgeR calls, the thresholds were a false discovery rate-adjusted p below 0.01 and a log2 fold-change of 1. As an exploratory analysis of dynamics, max-normalized trajectories of the 1000 most abundant clonotypes were examined with PCA combined with hierarchical clustering. Separately sequenced CD4+ and CD8+ repertoires were used to assign a CD4 or CD8 phenotype to each responding clone. TCRdb passed the public sequencing reads through fastp at Q25 and MiXCR, retaining productive beta sequences. Duplicate CDR3 protein sequences are folded into a single record with the most common DNA and genes. TCRdb's processing, not the authors', yielded these V and J calls. The sample table shows roughly 260,000 distinct CDR3 sequences, and less than 20% are seen once. The leading ten clones occupy 3.5% of the sample.

What the authors observed across the whole study: Clones contracting from day 15 to 85 had balanced CD4/CD8 phenotypes, while a second wave expanding from day 15 to 37 was biased towards CD4+. Only a couple of mild cases were covered by the study, and larger cohorts that include severe cases with pre-infection samples were considered necessary. SARS-CoV-2 specificity was not confirmed for the second-wave clones peaking on day 37. Contracting CD4+ clones were found mainly in CM and EM memory subsets, while CD8+ clones were enriched in EMRA. Some responding clones were detected in pre-infection memory, suggesting pre-existing cross-reactive memory T cells joined the SARS-CoV-2 response.

According to the germline V gene, CDR1 reads KGHDR and CDR2 reads SFDVKD. V is cut by 6 bases and J by 6 bases, and the space between the germline ends is 11 bases. The CDR3 sequence holds 13 residues, the cysteine and phenylalanine included. Kept here is only the CDR3 DNA, which spans 39 bases and is read in frame from base 1. Sequenced: PBMCs or a T cell subset sorted from them (not recorded which). The receptor was isolated from a man between 18 and 29 years old who had mild COVID-19 (a few samples of this study predate the infection). The sample titles of this study are shuffled in the database, so cell type and time point are left out; the donor was told from shared clones. The receptor chain draws on TRBV24-1 and TRBJ1-5; a tentative D match to TRBD1 spans 5 bases. DNA sequence: TGTGCCACCAGTTATGGGGGAAGTCAGCCCCAGCATTTT. Translated, it gives CATSYGGSQPQHF.